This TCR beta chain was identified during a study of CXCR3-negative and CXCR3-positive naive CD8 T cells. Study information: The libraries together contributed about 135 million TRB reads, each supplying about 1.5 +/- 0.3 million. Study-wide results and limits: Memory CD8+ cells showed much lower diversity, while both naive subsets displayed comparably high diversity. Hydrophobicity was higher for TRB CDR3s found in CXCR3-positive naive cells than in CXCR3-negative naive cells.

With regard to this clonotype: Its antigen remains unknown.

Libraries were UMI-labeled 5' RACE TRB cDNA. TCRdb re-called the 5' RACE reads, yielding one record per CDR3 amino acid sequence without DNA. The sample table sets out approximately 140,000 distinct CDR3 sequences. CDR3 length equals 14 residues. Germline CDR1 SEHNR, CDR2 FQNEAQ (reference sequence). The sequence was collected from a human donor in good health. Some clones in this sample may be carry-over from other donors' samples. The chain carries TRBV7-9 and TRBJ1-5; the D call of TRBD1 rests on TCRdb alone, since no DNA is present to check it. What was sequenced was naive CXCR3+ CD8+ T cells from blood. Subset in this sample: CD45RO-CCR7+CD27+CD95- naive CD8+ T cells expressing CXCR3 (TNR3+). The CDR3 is CASSLGQGGQPQHF.